The present T cell receptor beta chain was sequenced within a study of shared T cell receptors in the human thymus. Repertoires were generated with immunoSEQ multiplex PCR, while TCRdb's copy carries only in-frame clones and drops some. The sample consists of approximately 760,000 clones, approximately 85% of them appearing once. These same records also appear under a second study, on human thymus T cells.

This clonotype was obtained from a girl under three years old with a congenital heart defect. Material: thymocytes.

CDR3 in amino acids: CASGLGTGRPSGNTIYF. CDR3 nucleotides: TGTGCTAGTGGTTTGGGGACAGGGAGGCCCTCTGGAAACACCATATATTTT. The J gene is TRBJ1-3, the V gene TRBV12-5; 8 bases align to TRBD1. Germline V gives CDR1 LGHNT, CDR2 FRNRAP. V was clipped by 1 base and J by 0 bases; unmatched bases: 5. The CDR3 consists of 17 residues.